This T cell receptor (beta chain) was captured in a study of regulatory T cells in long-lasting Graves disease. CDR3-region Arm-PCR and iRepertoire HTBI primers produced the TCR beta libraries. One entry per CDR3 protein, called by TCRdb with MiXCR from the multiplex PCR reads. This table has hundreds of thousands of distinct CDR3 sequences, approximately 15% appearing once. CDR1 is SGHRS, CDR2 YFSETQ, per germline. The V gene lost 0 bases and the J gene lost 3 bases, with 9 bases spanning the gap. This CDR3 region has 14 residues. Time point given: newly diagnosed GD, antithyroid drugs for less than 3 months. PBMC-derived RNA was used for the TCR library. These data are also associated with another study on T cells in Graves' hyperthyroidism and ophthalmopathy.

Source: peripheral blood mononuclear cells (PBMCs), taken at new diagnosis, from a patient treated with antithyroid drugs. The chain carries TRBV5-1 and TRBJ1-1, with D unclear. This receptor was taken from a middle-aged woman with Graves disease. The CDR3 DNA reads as TGCGCCAGCAGCTTGGTGGCGAGGGACACTGAAGCTTTCTTT. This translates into CASSLVARDTEAFF.